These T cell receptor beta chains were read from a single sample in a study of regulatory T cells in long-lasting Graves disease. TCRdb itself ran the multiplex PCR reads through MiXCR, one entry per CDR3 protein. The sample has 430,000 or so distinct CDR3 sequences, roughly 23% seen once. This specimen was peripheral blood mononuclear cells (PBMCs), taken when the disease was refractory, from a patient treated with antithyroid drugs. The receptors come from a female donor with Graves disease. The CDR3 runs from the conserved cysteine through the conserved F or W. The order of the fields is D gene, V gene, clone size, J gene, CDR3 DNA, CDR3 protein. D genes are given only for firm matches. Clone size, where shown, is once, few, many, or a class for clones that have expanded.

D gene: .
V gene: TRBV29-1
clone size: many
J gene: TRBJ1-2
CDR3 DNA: TGCAGCGTTGAAGCTCGGTCAGGCGGCTATGGCTACACCTTC
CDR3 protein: CSVEARSGGYGYTF

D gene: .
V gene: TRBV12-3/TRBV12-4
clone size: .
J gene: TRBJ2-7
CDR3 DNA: TGTGCCAGCAGTATTGGACCCTACGAGCAGTACTTC
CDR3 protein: CASSIGPYEQYF

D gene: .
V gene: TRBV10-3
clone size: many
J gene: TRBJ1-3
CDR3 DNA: TGTGCCATCAGTGAAGGGGGCTCTGGAAACACCATATATTTT
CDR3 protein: CAISEGGSGNTIYF

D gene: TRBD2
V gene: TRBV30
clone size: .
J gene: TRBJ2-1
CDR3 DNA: TGTGCCTGGAGTCCCTCAGGGACTAGCGGGAGTTATGAGCAGTTCTTC
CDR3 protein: CAWSPSGTSGSYEQFF

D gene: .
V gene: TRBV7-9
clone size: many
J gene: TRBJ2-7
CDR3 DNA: TGTGCCAGCGGGAACGAAAGAGACGAGCAGTACTTC
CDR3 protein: CASGNERDEQYF

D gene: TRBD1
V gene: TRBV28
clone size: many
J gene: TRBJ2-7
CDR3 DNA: TGTGCCAGCAGTTCTTCCGGGACAGGGTCCTACGAGCAGTACTTC
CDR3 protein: CASSSSGTGSYEQYF

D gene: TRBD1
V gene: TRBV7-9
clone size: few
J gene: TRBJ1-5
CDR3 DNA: TGTGCCAGCACCTATAGCTCAGGGGGCGCAGAGCAGCCCCAGCATTTT
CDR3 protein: CASTYSSGGAEQPQHF

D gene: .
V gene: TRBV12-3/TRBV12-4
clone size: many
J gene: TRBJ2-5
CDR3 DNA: TGTGCCAGCAGTTTAGTGGTCGGGCAGGGGACGTACCAAGAGACCCAGTACTTC
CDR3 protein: CASSLVVGQGTYQETQYF

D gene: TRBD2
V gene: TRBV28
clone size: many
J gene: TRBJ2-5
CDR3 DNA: TGTGCCAGCCACGCGGGGGGGGAGACCCAGTACTTC
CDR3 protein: CASHAGGETQYF

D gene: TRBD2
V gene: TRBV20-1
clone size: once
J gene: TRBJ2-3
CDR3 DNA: TGCAGTGCTAGAGAACAGGCTAGCGGGAACACAGATACGCAGTATTTT
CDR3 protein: CSAREQASGNTDTQYF

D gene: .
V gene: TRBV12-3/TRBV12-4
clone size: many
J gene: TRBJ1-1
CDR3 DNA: TGTGCCAGCAGTTTAGCAGGGCCGAACACTGAAGCTTTCTTT
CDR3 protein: CASSLAGPNTEAFF

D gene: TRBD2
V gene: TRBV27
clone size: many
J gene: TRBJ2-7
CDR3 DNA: TGTGCCAGCAGTCACCAAGGGGCGGGAGGACGGCAAGGCGAGCAGTACTTC
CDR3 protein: CASSHQGAGGRQGEQYF

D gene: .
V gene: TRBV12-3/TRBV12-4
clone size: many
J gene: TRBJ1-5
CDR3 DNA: TGTGCCAGCACCGAGACCGGGCTTGAGGCCCAGCATTTT
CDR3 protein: CASTETGLEAQHF

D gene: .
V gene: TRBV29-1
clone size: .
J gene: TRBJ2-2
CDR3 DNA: TGCAGCGTGTGGGGTGGCGGAGCGAACACCGGGGAGCTGTTTTTT
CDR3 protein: CSVWGGGANTGELFF

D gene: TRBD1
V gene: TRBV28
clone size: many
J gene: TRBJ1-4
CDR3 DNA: TGTGCCAGCAGATCACAGGGGGGTAATGAAAAACTGTTTTTT
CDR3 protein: CASRSQGGNEKLFF

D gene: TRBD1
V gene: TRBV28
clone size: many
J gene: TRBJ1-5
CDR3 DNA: TGTGCCAGCAGCCCTGGACAGGGGCTGGGCAATCAGCCCCAGCATTTT
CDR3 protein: CASSPGQGLGNQPQHF

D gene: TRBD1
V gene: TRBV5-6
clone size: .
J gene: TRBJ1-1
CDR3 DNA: TGTGCCAGCAGCCTGTGGACAGGGACTGAACCTTTCTTT
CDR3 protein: CASSLWTGTEPFF

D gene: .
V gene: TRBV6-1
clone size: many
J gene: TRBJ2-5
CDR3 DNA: TGTGCCAGCACCCACGGGGCCCAGTACTTC
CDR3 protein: CASTHGAQYF

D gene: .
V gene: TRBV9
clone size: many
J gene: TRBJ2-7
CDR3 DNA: TGTGCCAGCAGCGCGGGAGAGGGGGAGCAGTACTTC
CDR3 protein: CASSAGEGEQYF

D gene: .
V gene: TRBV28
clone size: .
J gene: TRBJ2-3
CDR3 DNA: TGTGCCAGCGCGTCATACAGGGTGGTAGACACGCAGTATTTT
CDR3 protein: CASASYRVVDTQYF

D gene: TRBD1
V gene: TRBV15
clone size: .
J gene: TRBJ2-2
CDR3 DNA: TGTGCCACCCGGACAGGGCAAGTGGCCGGGGAGCTGTTTTTT
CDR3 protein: CATRTGQVAGELFF

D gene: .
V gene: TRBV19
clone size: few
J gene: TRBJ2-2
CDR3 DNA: TGTGCCAGCACGGGGGGCCAGGGAAACACCGGGGAGCTGTTTTTT
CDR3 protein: CASTGGQGNTGELFF

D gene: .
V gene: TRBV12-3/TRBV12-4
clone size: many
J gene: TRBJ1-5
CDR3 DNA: TGTGCCAGCAGCTTTGGGCCTCAGCCCCAGCATTTT
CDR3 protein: CASSFGPQPQHF

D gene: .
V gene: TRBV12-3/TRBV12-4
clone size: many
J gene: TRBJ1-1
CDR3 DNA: TGTGCCAGCAGTTTAGCGCGAAGGGCGGGGACTGAAGCTTTCTTT
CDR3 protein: CASSLARRAGTEAFF

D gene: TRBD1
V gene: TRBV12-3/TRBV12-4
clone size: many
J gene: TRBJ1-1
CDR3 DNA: TGTGCCAGCAGGCCCGGGACAGGGTTCTTGAACACTGAAGCTTTCTTT
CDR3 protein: CASRPGTGFLNTEAFF

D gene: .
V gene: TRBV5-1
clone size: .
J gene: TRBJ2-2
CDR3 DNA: TGCGCCAGCAGCTTGGAGACGGCGGACACCGGGGAGCTGTTTTTT
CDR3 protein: CASSLETADTGELFF

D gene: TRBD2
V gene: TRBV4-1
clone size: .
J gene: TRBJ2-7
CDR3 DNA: TGCGCCAGCAGCCAAGGAATTGCGGGAGGCCTCAGCTCCTACGAGCAGTACTTC
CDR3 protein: CASSQGIAGGLSSYEQYF

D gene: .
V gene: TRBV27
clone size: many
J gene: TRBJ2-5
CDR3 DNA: TGTGCCAGCACGCGTAAAGGGGGGATACAAGAGACCCAGTACTTC
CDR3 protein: CASTRKGGIQETQYF

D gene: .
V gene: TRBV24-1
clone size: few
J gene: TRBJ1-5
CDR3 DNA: TGTGCCACCTCGAGAGGGAACAATCAGCCCCAGCATTTT
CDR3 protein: CATSRGNNQPQHF

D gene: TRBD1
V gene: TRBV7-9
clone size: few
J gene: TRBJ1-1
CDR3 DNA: TGTGCCAGCAGCTTCAGGGACAGGGGCACTGAAGCTTTCTTT
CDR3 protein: CASSFRDRGTEAFF

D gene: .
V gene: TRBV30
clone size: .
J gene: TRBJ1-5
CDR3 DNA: TGTGCCTGGGCCAATGCGGGGGTGGGTAATCAGCCCCAGCATTTT
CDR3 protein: CAWANAGVGNQPQHF

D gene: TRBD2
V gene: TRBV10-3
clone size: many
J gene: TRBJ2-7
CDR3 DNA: TGTGCCATCAACCTCGGGACTAGCGGGACCGAGCAGTACTTC
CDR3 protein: CAINLGTSGTEQYF

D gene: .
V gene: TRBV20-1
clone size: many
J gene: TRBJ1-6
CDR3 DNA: TGCAGTGCTGAGACGGGGCAGGGTTTCTCACCCCTCCACTTT
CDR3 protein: CSAETGQGFSPLHF

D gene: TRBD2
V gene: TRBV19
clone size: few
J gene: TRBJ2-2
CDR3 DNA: TGTGCCAGTAGTGCCGGCGCGGGAGGGACCACCGGGGAGCTGTTTTTT
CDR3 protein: CASSAGAGGTTGELFF

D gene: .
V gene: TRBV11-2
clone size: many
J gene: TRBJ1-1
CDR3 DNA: TGTGCCAGCAGTTTAGCGGGGAGGACTGAAGCTTTCTTT
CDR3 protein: CASSLAGRTEAFF

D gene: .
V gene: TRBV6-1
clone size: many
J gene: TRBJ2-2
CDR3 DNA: TGTGCCACCAGAGGAGCGAGTTCCGGGGAGCTGTTTTTT
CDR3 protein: CATRGASSGELFF

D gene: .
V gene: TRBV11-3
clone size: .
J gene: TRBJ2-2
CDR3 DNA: TGTGCCAGCAGCTTAGCTCTAGCGCCCGGGGAGCTGTTTTTT
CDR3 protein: CASSLALAPGELFF

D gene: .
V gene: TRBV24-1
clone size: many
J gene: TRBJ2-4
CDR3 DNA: TGTGCCACCAGTGATTCCACGCGGCTAGGCGACATTCAGTACTTC
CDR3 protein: CATSDSTRLGDIQYF